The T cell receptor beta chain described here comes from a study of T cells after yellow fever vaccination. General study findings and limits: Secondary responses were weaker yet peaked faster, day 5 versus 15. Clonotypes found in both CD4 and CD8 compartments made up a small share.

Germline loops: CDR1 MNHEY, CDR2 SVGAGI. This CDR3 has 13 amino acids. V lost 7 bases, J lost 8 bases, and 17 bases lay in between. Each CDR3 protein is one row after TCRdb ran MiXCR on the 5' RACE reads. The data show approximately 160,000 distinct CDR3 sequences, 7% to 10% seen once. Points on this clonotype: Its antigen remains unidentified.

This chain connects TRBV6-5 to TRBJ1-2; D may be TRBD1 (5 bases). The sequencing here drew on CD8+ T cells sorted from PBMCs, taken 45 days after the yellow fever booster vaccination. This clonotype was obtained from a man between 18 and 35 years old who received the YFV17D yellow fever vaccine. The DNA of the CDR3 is TGTGCCAGCACCCCGACGCGGGGGAAAGGCTACACCTTC. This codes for CASTPTRGKGYTF.